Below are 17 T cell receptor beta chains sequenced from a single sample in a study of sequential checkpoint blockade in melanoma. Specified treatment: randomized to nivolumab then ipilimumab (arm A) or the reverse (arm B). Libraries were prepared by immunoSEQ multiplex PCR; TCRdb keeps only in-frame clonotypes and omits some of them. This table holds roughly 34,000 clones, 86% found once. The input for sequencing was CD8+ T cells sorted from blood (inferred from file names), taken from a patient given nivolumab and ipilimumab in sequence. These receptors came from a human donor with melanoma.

CDR3 nucleotide sequence: TGTGCCAGCAGCGTAGGCGGAGGGGGCACAGATACGCAGTATTTT. This sequence encodes CASSVGGGGTDTQYF. This sequence joins TRBV9 and TRBJ2-3; D possibly corresponds to TRBD2 (6 bases). The V and J ends lost 0 bases and 1 base respectively, with 9 bases between them. The CDR3 has 15 residues. The germline V gene has CDR1 SGDLS and CDR2 YYNGEE.

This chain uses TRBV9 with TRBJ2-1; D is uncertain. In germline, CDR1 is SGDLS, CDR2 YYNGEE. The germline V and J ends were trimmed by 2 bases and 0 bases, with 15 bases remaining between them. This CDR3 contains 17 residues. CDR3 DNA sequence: TGTGCCAGCAGCGTCTTCGCAGATTCGTTCTCCTACAATGAGCAGTTCTTC. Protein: CASSVFADSFSYNEQFF.

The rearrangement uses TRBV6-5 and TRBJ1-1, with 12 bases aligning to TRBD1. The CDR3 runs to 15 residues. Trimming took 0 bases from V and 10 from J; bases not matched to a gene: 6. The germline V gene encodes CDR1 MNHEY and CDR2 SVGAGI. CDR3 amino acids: CASSYSAGTGGAAFF. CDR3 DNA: TGTGCCAGCAGTTACTCGGCCGGGACAGGGGGCGCAGCTTTCTTT.

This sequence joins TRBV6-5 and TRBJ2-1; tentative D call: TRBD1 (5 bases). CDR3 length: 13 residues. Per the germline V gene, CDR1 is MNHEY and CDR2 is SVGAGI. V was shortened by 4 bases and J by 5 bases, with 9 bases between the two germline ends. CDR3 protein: CASSFDRDNEQFF. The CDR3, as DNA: TGTGCCAGCAGTTTCGACAGAGACAATGAGCAGTTCTTC.

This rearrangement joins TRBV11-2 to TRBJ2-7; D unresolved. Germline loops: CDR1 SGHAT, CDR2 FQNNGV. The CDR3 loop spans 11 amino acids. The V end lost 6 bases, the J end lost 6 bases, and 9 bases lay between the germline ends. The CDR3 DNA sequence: TGTGCCAGCAGGTCCCCCGTCGAGCAGTACTTC. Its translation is CASRSPVEQYF. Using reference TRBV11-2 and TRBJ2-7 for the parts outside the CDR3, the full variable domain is EAGVAQSPRYKIIEKRQSVAFWCNPISGHATLYWYQQILGQGPKLLIQFQNNGVVDDSQLPKDRFSAERLKGVDSTLKIQPAKLEDSAVYLCASRSPVEQYFGPGTRLTVT.

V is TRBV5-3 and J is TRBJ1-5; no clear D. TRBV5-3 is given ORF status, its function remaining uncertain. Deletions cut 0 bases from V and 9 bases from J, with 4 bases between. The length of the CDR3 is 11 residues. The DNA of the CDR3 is TGTGCCAGAAGCTTGGCCTCGCCCCAGCATTTT. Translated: CARSLASPQHF.

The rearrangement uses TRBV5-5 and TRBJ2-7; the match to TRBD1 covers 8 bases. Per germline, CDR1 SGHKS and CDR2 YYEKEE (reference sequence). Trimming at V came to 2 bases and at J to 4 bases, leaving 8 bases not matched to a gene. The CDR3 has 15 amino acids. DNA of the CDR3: TGTGCCAGCAGCTTCGTCACAGGGGGATCTTACGAGCAGTACTTC. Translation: CASSFVTGGSYEQYF.

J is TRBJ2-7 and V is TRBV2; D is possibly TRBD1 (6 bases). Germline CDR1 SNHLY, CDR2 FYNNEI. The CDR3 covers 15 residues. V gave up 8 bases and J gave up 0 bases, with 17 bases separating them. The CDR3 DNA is TGTGCCAGCGGCGCAGGGGCCAAAAGCTCCTACGAGCAGTACTTC. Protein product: CASGAGAKSSYEQYF.

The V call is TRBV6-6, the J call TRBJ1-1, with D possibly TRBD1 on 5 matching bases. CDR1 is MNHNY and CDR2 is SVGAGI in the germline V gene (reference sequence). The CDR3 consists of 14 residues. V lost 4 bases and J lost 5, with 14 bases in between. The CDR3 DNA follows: TGTGCCAGCAGTTGGATAGGGGTGGGTACTGAAGCTTTCTTT. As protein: CASSWIGVGTEAFF.

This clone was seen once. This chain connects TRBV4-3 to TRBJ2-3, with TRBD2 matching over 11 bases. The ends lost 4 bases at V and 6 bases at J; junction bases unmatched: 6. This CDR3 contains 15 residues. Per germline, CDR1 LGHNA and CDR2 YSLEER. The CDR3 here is CASSLISGGADTQYF. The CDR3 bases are TGCGCCAGCAGCCTCATTAGCGGGGGGGCCGATACGCAGTATTTT.

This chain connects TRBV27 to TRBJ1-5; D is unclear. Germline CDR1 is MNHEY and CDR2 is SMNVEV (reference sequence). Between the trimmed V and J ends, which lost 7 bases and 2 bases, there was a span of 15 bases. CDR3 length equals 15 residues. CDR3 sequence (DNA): TGTGCCAGCAAAGGGCTAGAGGGAGGCAATCAGCCCCAGCATTTT. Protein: CASKGLEGGNQPQHF.

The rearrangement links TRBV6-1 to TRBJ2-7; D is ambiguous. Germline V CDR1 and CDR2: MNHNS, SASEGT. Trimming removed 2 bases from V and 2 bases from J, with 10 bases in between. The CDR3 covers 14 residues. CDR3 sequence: CASSELLYTYEQYF. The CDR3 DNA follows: TGTGCCAGCAGTGAACTACTCTATACCTACGAGCAGTACTTC.

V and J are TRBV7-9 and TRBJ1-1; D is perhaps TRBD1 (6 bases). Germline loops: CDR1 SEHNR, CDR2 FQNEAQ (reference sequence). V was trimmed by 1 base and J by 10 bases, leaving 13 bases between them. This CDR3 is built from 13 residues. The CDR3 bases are TGTGCCAGCAGCTTAGGGGGGGGCGGAGGAGCTTTCTTT. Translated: CASSLGGGGGAFF. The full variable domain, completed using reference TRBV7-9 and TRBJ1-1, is DTGVSQNPRHKITKRGQNVTFRCDPISEHNRLYWYRQTLGQGPEFLTYFQNEAQLEKSRLLSDRFSAERPKGSFSTLEIQRTEQGDSAMYLCASSLGGGGGAFFGQGTRLTVV.

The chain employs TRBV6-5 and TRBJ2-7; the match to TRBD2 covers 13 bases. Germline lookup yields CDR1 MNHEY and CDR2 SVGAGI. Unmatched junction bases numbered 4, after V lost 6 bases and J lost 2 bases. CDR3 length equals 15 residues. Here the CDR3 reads CASRELAGGPYEQYF. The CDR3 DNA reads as TGTGCCAGCAGGGAACTAGCGGGAGGGCCCTACGAGCAGTACTTC.

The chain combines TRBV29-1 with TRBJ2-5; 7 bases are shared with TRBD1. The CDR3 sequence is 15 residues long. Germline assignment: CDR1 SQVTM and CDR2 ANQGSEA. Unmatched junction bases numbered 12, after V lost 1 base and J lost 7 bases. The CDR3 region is CSVEAPDRAIPTQYF. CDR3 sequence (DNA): TGCAGCGTTGAAGCCCCTGACAGGGCCATCCCGACCCAGTACTTC. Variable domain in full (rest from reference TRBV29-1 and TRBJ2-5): SAVISQKPSRDICQRGTSLTIQCQVDSQVTMMFWYRQQPGQSLTLIATANQGSEATYESGFVIDKFPISRPNLTFSTLTVSNMSPEDSSIYLCSVEAPDRAIPTQYFGPGTRLLVL.

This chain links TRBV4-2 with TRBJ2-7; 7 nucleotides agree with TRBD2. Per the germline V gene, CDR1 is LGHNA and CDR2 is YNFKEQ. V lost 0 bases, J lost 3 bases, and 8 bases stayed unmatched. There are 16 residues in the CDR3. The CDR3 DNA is TGTGCCAGCAGCCAAGATCATTGGTCTAGCGGCTACGAGCAGTACTTC. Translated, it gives CASSQDHWSSGYEQYF.

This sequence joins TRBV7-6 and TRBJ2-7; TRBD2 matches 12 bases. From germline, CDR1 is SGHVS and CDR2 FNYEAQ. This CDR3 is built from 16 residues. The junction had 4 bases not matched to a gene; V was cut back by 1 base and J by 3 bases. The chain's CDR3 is CASSLGPSGRVYEQYF. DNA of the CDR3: TGTGCCAGCAGCTTAGGACCTAGCGGGAGGGTCTACGAGCAGTACTTC.